This TCR beta chain was profiled in a study of cytomegalovirus exposure and HLA in healthy donors (dated by TCRdb to between 2016 and 2019). For the study in its entirety: An earlier analysis of roughly 570 of the donors reported approximately 300 Gb of sequence data and around 110 million unique TCR beta sequences obtained from 180 million or so T cells. Donor age, sex, ethnicity and CMV serostatus were collected together with the repertoire data. The study profiled the T cell repertoires of 500 to 800 subjects by immunosequencing and related them to cytomegalovirus serostatus. A later genetic analysis used genome-wide SNP genotypes for about three fifths of the 666 donors, treating that subset as a discovery cohort. Among about 390 genotyped donors of the cohort, an average of approximately 240,000 unique TCR beta nucleotide sequences were sequenced per donor, around 20% of them non-productive. An early release that covered 500 to 800 HLA-typed donors contained approximately 300 gigabases of sequencing data and 85 million to 100 million unique TCR sequences. To predict cytomegalovirus infection status, the study brought together high-throughput TCR immunosequencing, statistical association of individual TCRs with disease status, and machine learning. All discovery cohort repertoires had been generated using a single sequencing platform. Because of strong linkage in the cohort, roughly five DR-DQ haplotypes were treated as single units for association and clustering. An earlier analysis of more than 450 of the donors used high-throughput TCR beta sequencing to judge whether each TCR beta V gene segment behaved as functional or pseudogenic. Class I and class II HLA loci were covered by the typing at four-digit resolution. Along with the roughly 710-subject first cohort, a separate validation cohort of around 110 different subjects was used. A later analysis re-examined previously published TCR beta repertoires from over 500 donors and added high-resolution HLA genotyping to investigate patterns of TCR occurrence. Rather than drawing on any new phenotypic data, the later analysis identified candidate immune exposures from TCR beta sequences and the way those sequences occurred across donors. The aim of the study was to test whether cataloging public T cell receptors could identify signatures of past pathogen exposure. Of the roughly 430 genotyped donors, 65% to 90% fell in the genetic ancestry cluster associated with self-reported Caucasian donors. The number of donors typed differed by locus, with 629-630 for A, B, C, DRB1 and DQB1, over 500 for DQA1, nearly 610 for DPA1, and approximately 470 for DPB1. Results the study describes overall, beyond this receptor: Strong co-occurrence of HLA alleles, especially DR and DQ, made assigning TCR associations to individual alleles difficult. Seventeen rarely observed V segments, including chromosome 9 orphons, were excluded from the earlier analysis of some 590 of the donors because counts were too low. Compared with equally common non-associated chains, HLA-associated TCR beta chains in a later analysis were more clonally expanded and had lower generation probabilities. In a later genetic analysis, fewer N-insertions in productive TCRs were reported among donors in an Asian-associated ancestry cluster than the 666-donor mean. Sequencing depth was assumed to be roughly uniform across donors in the presence/absence analyses, though that assumption may not hold. In a later analysis, the rate of TCR association differed among HLA loci, with DRB1 alleles having the most associated TCRs and HLA-C alleles having the fewest. Only TCR beta chains were sequenced in this cohort, and the absence of alpha or paired-chain data limited detectable features. Linkage disequilibrium might explain the correlated functional status among segregating V segments, but an unknown experimental factor could not be ruled out. V-gene and J-gene trimming of TCR beta chains was associated with a missense DCLRE1C variant in a later genetic analysis, and the association was replicated in an independent cohort. Some IMGT-functional V segments, including TRBV6-2 and TRBV6-3, could not be distinguished by the 87-base-pair reads and were therefore excluded. A later analysis associated approximately 17,000 TCR beta sequences with specific HLA alleles at a false discovery rate of 0.05. It was suggested by the authors that the approach could potentially be generalized to other disease states and immunological phenotypes. In the study, around 150 TCR beta chains were listed as associated with cytomegalovirus. Broadly in line with IMGT annotations, most TCR beta V segments showed up in productive rearrangements about 90% or about 30% of the time in an earlier analysis of 587 of the donors. The classifier was reported to diagnose cytomegalovirus status with high specificity and sensitivity in both the original and validation cohorts. A cluster of highly shared sequence variants was judged likely to represent a technical artifact of the sequencing pipeline. In a later analysis, several top co-occurrence clusters were reported to appear linked to parvovirus B19, influenza, CMV and Epstein-Barr virus. A further reported finding was that TCR beta sequences accurately predicted the HLA-A and HLA-B alleles for most subjects in the first cohort. In a later analysis, most CMV-associated TCR beta chains were found to appear HLA-restricted, with HLA associations seemingly driven largely by CMV exposure. CMV serostatus was the only immune exposure information available for the cohort. In vitro tests confirmed that three of the cytomegalovirus-associated TCR beta chains recognize cytomegalovirus antigens. While some public TCRs were present in many individuals, most TCR sequences turned up only very rarely across donors. HLA typing was unavailable for some donors at each locus, so association tests used only the typed subset.

Libraries were made using the immunoSEQ multiplex PCR assay. The multiplex PCR relied on a mix of 60 forward primers for TCR Vbeta segments and 13 reverse primers for TCR Jbeta segments. The CDR3 region of rearranged TCR beta genes was amplified from genomic DNA with a multiplex PCR assay. The amplified TCR beta libraries were sequenced on the Illumina HiSeq System as 87-base-pair reads. Per the authors' processing: In a later analysis, 80 million or so unique TCR beta chains were counted across the 666 repertoires, and approximately 11 million of these chains were shared by at least two donors. To remove PCR and sequencing errors, raw reads were error-corrected and collapsed into unique sequences using a nearest-neighbor algorithm that merged closely related sequences. CDR3 sequences were aligned to IMGT reference sequences to assign V, D and J gene segments. For a sequence to be retained, at least a six-nucleotide match to both a V gene segment and a J gene segment was required. A rearrangement counted as productive if the CDR3 had no stop codons and remained in frame with V and J, and every other rearrangement counted as non-productive. Following IMGT convention, CDR3 was defined as the stretch from the second conserved V-encoded cysteine to the conserved J-encoded phenylalanine. In an earlier analysis of 550 to 650 of the donors, sequences lacking an unambiguous match to a single V gene segment were excluded. An earlier analysis of around 600 of the donors classified V segments as functional when productive rearrangements were above 56.7% and as segregating when the standard deviation between donors was above 5%. To diagnose cytomegalovirus status from the catalog of TCR beta chain sequences, a statistical classification framework was built. In a later analysis, V and J genes were assigned by comparing TCR nucleotide sequences against IMGT/GENE-DB human TR gene sequences. Using the TCRdist pipeline, a later analysis assigned CDR3 sequences along with most-parsimonious VDJ recombination scenarios. A later analysis defined each TCR beta chain by its CDR3 amino acid sequence plus V-gene family, and excluded reads lacking a unique V-gene family. In a later analysis, around 600 highly shared, low-generation-probability nucleotide sequences were removed to address suspected cross-contamination and a sequencing artifact. In a later analysis, a clonal expansion index for each public chain was calculated from normalized within-repertoire ranks of inferred template counts. A later analysis computed generation probabilities with a VDJ recombination model fitted to out-of-frame rearrangements, and checked the results against IGoR. A later analysis scored TCR-TCR, TCR-HLA and TCR-CMV co-occurrence with hypergeometric tests, applying a repertoire-size bias correction to TCR pairs. A later analysis estimated false discovery rates by permuting HLA or CMV assignments 20 times. In a later analysis, co-occurring TCRs were grouped using DBSCAN, and TCRdist sequence similarity was added for clustering within HLA-allele-positive subsets. Repertoires with fewer than 30,000 or more than 120,000 public chains, plus five repertoires with anomalous nucleotide sharing, were excluded from co-occurrence clustering. Imported from immuneACCESS, the table was reduced by TCRdb to in-frame sequences with V and J called. These copies leave out some clones; in studies compared against another copy, an unresolved V gene accounts for under half, and the cause of the remainder is not known. V and J calls and clone size come straight from that table; D and trimming were deduced from the DNA. This sample lists under 200,000 clones; around 80% were detected once. The top ten clonotypes cover around 2.1% of the sample.

About this clone: The antigen this receptor binds is unknown. Qualities for individual bases were not recorded, and no much larger clone is one base off.

Based on the germline V gene (reference sequence), the CDR1 and CDR2 sequences are LNHNV and YYDKDF. A distance of 18 bases separates the germline ends of V and J, which lose 0 bases and 6 bases respectively. The CDR3, from cysteine to phenylalanine, totals 17 residues. Only CDR3 DNA remains: 51 bases, in frame from the first base. In total, 600 or so healthy bone marrow donors made up the cohort. All cohort members were sampled while nominally healthy, although unrecorded immune exposures were likely present. The donor was CMV seropositive and belonged to the group of a few hundred seropositive cohort members. Every donor gave a peripheral blood sample, and the peripheral blood mononuclear cells from that sample were used for TCR beta sequencing. Genomic DNA was extracted from the blood cell samples with the Qiagen DNeasy Blood Extraction Kit.

This sequence was found in a woman under 30 in good health and CMV-seropositive. The chain is assembled from TRBV15 and TRBJ2-4, with the D gene too uncertain to name. Input material: PBMCs. The DNA sequence is as follows: TGTGCCACCAGCAGAGACTGGGCAGCTAATCCTGGAAACATTCAGTACTTC. Translated, it gives CATSRDWAANPGNIQYF. The entire variable domain, with the stretches around the CDR3 drawn from the reference TRBV15 and TRBJ2-4 proteins, is DAMVIQNPRYQVTQFGKPVTLSCSQTLNHNVMYWYQQKSSQAPKLLFHYYDKDFNNEADTPDNFQSRRPNTSFCFLDIRSPGLGDTAMYLCATSRDWAANPGNIQYFGAGTRLSVL.